This T cell receptor beta chain derives from a study of technical replicates of blood from a handful of donors. Sequencing was performed with immunoSEQ multiplex PCR; in TCRdb, only in-frame clones are kept and a portion is missing. Here the sample spans about 61,000 clones, more than 70% being singletons. The specimen was PBMCs. The receptor's source is a human donor in good health. Some clones in this sample may be carry-over from other donors' samples.

The chain's CDR3 is CASSPGTGYGYTF. CDR3 in DNA: TGTGCCAGCAGCCCGGGGACAGGCTATGGCTACACCTTC. This chain uses TRBV7-2 with TRBJ1-2; 8 bases are a match to TRBD1. There are 13 residues in the CDR3. Germline V gene sequence: CDR1 SGHTA, CDR2 FQGNSA. V trimming: 5 bases; J trimming: 4 bases; junction bases outside the gene matches: 3.